This note documents a single T cell receptor (beta chain) sequence. Its target is not known. The sample providers were healthy Caucasian people from Russia, aged roughly 6 to 90. The CDR3 extends over 15 amino acids. Germline assignment: CDR1 DFQATT and CDR2 SNEGSKA (reference sequence). Primed by a sample-barcoded 5' primer and a J-beta primer mix, a second PCR proceeded for roughly 6 to 12 cycles. TCRdb itself ran the 5' RACE reads through MiXCR, one entry per CDR3 protein. The top ten hold around 2.1% of the sample, which has over 1.5 million distinct CDR3 sequences, roughly 50% seen once. The source of the sample is a study of blood T cells in healthy people across ages. Whole-study findings and limits: Strongly correlated with naive T cell percentage was TCR beta diversity. Per million T cells, the diversity of TCR beta decreased roughly linearly as age advanced.

This receptor was obtained from a woman between 40 and 50 years old in good health. This rearrangement joins TRBV20-1 to TRBJ2-4; the match to TRBD2 covers 9 bases. The J call may be mistaken, given a closer DNA end match to TRBJ2-7. Sequencing was done on a sample of blood. CDR3 residues: CSATSGKTPGGEQYF. The DNA for the CDR3 is TGCAGTGCTACTAGCGGGAAGACCCCTGGGGGCGAGCAGTACTTC.